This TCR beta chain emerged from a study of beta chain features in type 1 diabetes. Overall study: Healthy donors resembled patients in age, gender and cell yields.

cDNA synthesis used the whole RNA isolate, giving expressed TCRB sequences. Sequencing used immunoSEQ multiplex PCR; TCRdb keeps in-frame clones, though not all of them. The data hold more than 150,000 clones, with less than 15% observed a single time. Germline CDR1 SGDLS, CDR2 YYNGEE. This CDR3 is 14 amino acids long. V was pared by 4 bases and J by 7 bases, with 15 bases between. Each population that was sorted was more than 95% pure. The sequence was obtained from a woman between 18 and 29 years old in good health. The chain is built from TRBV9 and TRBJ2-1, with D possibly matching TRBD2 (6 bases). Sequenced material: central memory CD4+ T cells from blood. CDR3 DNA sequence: TGTGCCAGCAGCAACGGGCTACGGGGGAATGAGCAGTTCTTC. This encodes CASSNGLRGNEQFF.